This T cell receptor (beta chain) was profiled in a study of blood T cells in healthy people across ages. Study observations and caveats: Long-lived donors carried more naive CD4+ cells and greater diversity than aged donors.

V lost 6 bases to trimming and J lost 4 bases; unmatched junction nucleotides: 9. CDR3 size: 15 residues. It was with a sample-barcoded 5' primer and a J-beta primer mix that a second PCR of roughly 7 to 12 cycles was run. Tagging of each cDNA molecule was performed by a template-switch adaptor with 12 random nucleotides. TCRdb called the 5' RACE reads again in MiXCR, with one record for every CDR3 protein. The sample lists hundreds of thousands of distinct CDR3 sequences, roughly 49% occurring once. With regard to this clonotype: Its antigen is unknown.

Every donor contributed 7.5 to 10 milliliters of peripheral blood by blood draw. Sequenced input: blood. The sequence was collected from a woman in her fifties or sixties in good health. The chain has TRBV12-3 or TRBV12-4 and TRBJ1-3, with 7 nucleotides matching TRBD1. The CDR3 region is CASRFGQADGNTIYF. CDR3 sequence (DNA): TGTGCCAGCAGATTTGGACAGGCAGACGGAAACACCATATATTTT.